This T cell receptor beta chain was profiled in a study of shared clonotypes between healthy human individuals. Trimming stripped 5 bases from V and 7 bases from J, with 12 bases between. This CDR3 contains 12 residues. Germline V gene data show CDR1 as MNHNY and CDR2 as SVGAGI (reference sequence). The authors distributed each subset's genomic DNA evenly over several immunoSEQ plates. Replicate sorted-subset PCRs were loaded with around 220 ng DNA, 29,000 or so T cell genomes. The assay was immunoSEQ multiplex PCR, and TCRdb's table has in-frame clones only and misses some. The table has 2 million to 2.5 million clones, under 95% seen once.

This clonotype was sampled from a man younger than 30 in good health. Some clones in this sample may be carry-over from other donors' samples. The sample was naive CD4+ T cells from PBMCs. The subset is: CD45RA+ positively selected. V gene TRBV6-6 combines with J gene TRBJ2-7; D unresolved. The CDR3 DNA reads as TGTGCCAGCAGTGCCCGGACGGTTGAGCAGTACTTC. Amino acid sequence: CASSARTVEQYF.